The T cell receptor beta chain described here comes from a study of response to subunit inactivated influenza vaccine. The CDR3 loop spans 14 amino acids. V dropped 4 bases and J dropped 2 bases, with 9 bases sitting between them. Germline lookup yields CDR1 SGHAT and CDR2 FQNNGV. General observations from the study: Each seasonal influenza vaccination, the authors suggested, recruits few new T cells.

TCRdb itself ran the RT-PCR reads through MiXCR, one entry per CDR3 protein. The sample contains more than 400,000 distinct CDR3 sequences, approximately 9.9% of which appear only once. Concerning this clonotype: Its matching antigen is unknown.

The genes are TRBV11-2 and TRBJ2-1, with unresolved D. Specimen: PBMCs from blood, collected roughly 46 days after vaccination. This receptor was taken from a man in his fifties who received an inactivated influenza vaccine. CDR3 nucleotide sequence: TGTGCCAGCAGCTCCTCCCAGACCTACAATGAGCAGTTCTTC. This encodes CASSSSQTYNEQFF.